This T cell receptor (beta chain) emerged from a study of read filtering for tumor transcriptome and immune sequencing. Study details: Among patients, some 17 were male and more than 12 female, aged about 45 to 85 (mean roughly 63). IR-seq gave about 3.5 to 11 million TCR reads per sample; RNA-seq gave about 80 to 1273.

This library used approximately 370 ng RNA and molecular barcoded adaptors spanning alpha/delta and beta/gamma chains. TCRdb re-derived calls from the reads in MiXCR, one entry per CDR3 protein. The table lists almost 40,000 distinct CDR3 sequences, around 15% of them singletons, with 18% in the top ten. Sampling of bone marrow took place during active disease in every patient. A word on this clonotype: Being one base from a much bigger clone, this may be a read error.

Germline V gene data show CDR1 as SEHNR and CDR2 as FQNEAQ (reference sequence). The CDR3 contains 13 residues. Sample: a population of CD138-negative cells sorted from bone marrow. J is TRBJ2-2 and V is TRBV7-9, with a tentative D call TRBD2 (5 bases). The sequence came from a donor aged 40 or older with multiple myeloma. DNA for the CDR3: TGTGCCAGCAGCTTAGTAGGCACCGGGGAGCTGCTTTTT. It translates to CASSLVGTGELLF.